Reported below is one TCR beta chain. What it binds is unknown. Sequencing used immunoSEQ multiplex PCR; TCRdb keeps in-frame clones, though not all of them. The repertoire holds 20,000 to 25,000 clones, with around 80% as singletons. These data belong to a study of graft-versus-host responses after intestinal transplantation. Overall study findings and caveats: Recipient bone marrow held GvH clones, some seen earlier in ileum or blood.

V dropped 1 base and J dropped 3 bases, with 10 bases sitting between them. CDR1 is WSHSY and CDR2 is SAAADI in the germline V gene. The CDR3 runs 14 residues. Intraepithelial and lamina propria lymphocytes were released after the graft tissue was processed. V gene TRBV10-2 combines with J gene TRBJ2-7; the D is unclear. This clonotype originated in a human patient who received an intestinal transplant, so some T cells may come from the graft donor. The sample was ileum tissue, taken 12 days after intestinal transplant. The CDR3 loop reads CASSELAQSYEQYF. Written as DNA, the CDR3 is TGCGCCAGCAGTGAGTTGGCACAGAGCTACGAGCAGTACTTC.